These 18 T cell receptor beta chains came from one sample sequenced in a study of Ad26.COV2.S vaccination and SARS-CoV-2 variants. This table comes from immunoSEQ multiplex PCR, and its TCRdb copy is limited to in-frame clones, with some not included. The sample yields fewer than 400,000 clones, 85% seen once. Described treatment: around 19 received Ad26.COV2.S at low or high dose, single or two shots; a few received placebo; per-sample allocation not given. Following the first vaccine or placebo injection, samples were taken on day 63. The sample in question was peripheral blood, obtained in a trial of Ad26.COV2.S vaccine versus placebo. All receptors come from a person between 18 and 65 years old who received the Ad26.COV2.S COVID-19 vaccine or a placebo.

The rearrangement uses TRBV24-1 and TRBJ2-5, with 7 positions matching TRBD1. CDR3 length: 15 amino acids. With V trimmed by 3 bases and J by 4 bases, 7 bases remained unmatched. From germline, CDR1 is KGHDR and CDR2 SFDVKD. The DNA of the CDR3 is TGTGCCACCAGTGATCCAACAGGGGATGGAGAGACCCAGTACTTC. This sequence encodes CATSDPTGDGETQYF.

The J gene is TRBJ1-5, the V gene TRBV20-1; tentatively, D is TRBD1 (5 bases). Trimming cost V 3 bases and J 4 bases, with 13 bases left between them. The length of the CDR3 is 14 residues. Germline loops: CDR1 DFQATT, CDR2 SNEGSKA (reference sequence). CDR3 nucleotides: TGCAGTGCTAGTATGAGAGGGGCGAATCAGCCCCAGCATTTT. Amino acid sequence: CSASMRGANQPQHF.

The chain uses TRBV12-3 or TRBV12-4 and TRBJ1-3, with no clear D. V lost 10 bases to trimming and J lost 0 bases, with 7 bases between them. The CDR3 covers 12 residues. The CDR3 spells CANRISGNTIYF. CDR3 DNA: TGTGCCAACCGGATCTCTGGAAACACCATATATTTT.

V is TRBV28 and J is TRBJ1-1, with TRBD1 matching over 9 bases. This CDR3 comprises 14 residues. The trim removed 7 bases at V and 5 bases at J, leaving 8 bases unmatched. CDR1 MDHEN and CDR2 SYDVKM come from the germline V gene. This chain's CDR3 is CASTRDREQTEAFF. CDR3 DNA sequence: TGTGCCAGCACTCGGGACAGGGAGCAGACTGAAGCTTTCTTT.

The table lists this clone with a few counts. The rearrangement uses TRBV4-1 and TRBJ2-7; TRBD1 matches 9 bases. CDR1 MGHRA and CDR2 YSYEKL come from the germline V gene. The CDR3 contains 17 residues. J gave up 5 bases and V 1 base, and 12 bases lay outside the gene matches. In nucleotides, the CDR3 is TGCGCCAGCAGCCAAGTAGGTTTTTCGAGACAGGGGGACGAGCAGTACTTC. Protein product: CASSQVGFSRQGDEQYF.

This clone was detected once. The chain uses TRBV7-9 and TRBJ1-1, with D hard to call. The CDR3 loop spans 14 amino acids. V dropped 5 bases and J dropped 4 bases, with 14 bases sitting between them. Looked up from germline, CDR1 is SEHNR and CDR2 is FQNEAQ (reference sequence). The CDR3: CASSPTSTPTEAFF. CDR3 nucleotides: TGTGCCAGCAGCCCTACCTCGACACCCACTGAAGCTTTCTTT.

This sequence joins TRBV7-9 and TRBJ1-6; TRBD1 matches at 8 bases. With V trimmed by 4 bases and J by 9 bases, 11 bases remained unmatched. The CDR3 has 16 amino acids. Germline V lookup: CDR1 SEHNR, CDR2 FQNEAQ (reference sequence). The CDR3 region is CASSSSRGQGASPLHF. DNA for the CDR3: TGTGCCAGCAGCTCCTCCCGGGGGCAGGGGGCTTCACCCCTCCACTTT. The complete variable domain, with remaining parts taken from reference TRBV7-9 and TRBJ1-6, reads DTGVSQNPRHKITKRGQNVTFRCDPISEHNRLYWYRQTLGQGPEFLTYFQNEAQLEKSRLLSDRFSAERPKGSFSTLEIQRTEQGDSAMYLCASSSSRGQGASPLHFGNGTRLTVT.

This clone appeared many times. This chain uses TRBV4-1 with TRBJ2-6; D is perhaps TRBD1 (5 bases). CDR1 is MGHRA, CDR2 YSYEKL, per germline. The V and J ends lost 6 bases and 3 bases respectively, with 6 bases between them. The CDR3 covers 13 residues. The DNA of the CDR3 is TGCGCCAGCAGAGGGGTTGGGGCCAACGTCCTGACTTTC. It yields the protein CASRGVGANVLTF.

The chain links TRBV19 to TRBJ1-4; 11 bases are a match to TRBD1. The CDR3 runs 12 residues. Germline V gives CDR1 LNHDA, CDR2 SQIVND (reference sequence). After removal of 3 bases from V and 14 bases from J, the junction contained 2 bases not matched to a gene. CDR3 sequence (DNA): TGTGCCAGTAGTATTGGACAGGGGGCCCTGTTTTTT. Protein sequence: CASSIGQGALFF.

V usage is TRBV6-2 or TRBV6-3 and J usage is TRBJ2-3; a weak D match, TRBD1 (6 bases). The germline V and J ends were trimmed by 4 bases and 7 bases, with 15 bases remaining between them. This CDR3 has 14 residues. Germline V gene sequence: CDR1 MNHEY, CDR2 SVGEGT. The CDR3 bases are TGTGCCAGCAGTTCTACAGGGAATAAAAATACGCAGTATTTT. It translates to CASSSTGNKNTQYF.

The chain employs TRBV2 and TRBJ1-1; the D gene is possibly TRBD1 (5 bases). Germline CDR1 and CDR2: SNHLY and FYNNEI. The length of the CDR3 is 15 residues. Trimming removed 8 bases from V and 1 base from J, with 17 bases in between. The CDR3 loop is CASRRRGGQNTEAFF. The CDR3 DNA sequence: TGTGCCAGCCGACGACGGGGCGGGCAGAACACTGAAGCTTTCTTT.

The CDR3 coding sequence is TGTGCCAGCAGCCAAGGGGCAGGGTGGACAGATACGCAGTATTTT. Encoded protein: CASSQGAGWTDTQYF. This chain connects TRBV3-1 (or the pseudogene TRBV3-2) to TRBJ2-3; weak D call: TRBD1 (5 bases). The CDR3 is 15 amino acids. The ends were cut back, 1 base at V and 3 bases at J, with 11 bases in the middle. The germline gives CDR1 LGHDT, CDR2 YNNKEL (reference sequence).

The chain recombines TRBV7-2 with TRBJ2-5; the match to TRBD2 covers 10 bases. V lost 1 base, J lost 5 bases, and 7 bases stayed unmatched. The CDR3 sequence is 16 residues long. In germline, CDR1 is SGHTA, CDR2 FQGNSA. The CDR3 bases are TGTGCCAGCAGCTTAGTCCCAGCGGGGGGGCAGGAGACCCAGTACTTC. It encodes CASSLVPAGGQETQYF.

This clone was seen more than once but under ten times. This sequence joins TRBV7-3 and TRBJ2-1; no clear D gene. Germline lookup yields CDR1 SGHTA and CDR2 FQGTGA. The V gene lost 0 bases and the J gene lost 4 bases, with 10 bases spanning the gap. This CDR3 comprises 15 residues. The CDR3, as DNA: TGTGCCAGCAGCTTAACCGGGTCGGAATACAATGAGCAGTTCTTC. Translation gives CASSLTGSEYNEQFF.

In its sample, this clone was seen a few times. V gene TRBV2 combines with J gene TRBJ2-2; 16 nucleotides line up with TRBD2. The CDR3 is 20 residues long. V was clipped by 6 bases and J by 5 bases; unmatched bases: 15. CDR1 is SNHLY and CDR2 is FYNNEI in the germline V gene. CDR3: CASSPESPGLAGGRTGELFF. DNA for the CDR3: TGTGCCAGCAGCCCCGAATCTCCGGGACTAGCGGGGGGGCGAACCGGGGAGCTGTTTTTT.

V and J are TRBV24-1 and TRBJ1-3; no firm D call. Trimming took off 4 bases at V and 4 bases at J, with 7 bases between the two ends. The germline V gene encodes CDR1 KGHDR and CDR2 SFDVKD. This CDR3 region has 13 residues. CDR3 in amino acids: CATSDPSGNTIYF. CDR3 coding DNA: TGTGCCACCAGTGACCCATCCGGAAACACCATATATTTT.

The genes are TRBV19 and TRBJ2-3; a possible D gene is TRBD1 (6 bases). V lost 3 bases to trimming and J lost 5 bases, with 21 bases between them. Germline V lookup: CDR1 LNHDA, CDR2 SQIVND (reference sequence). The CDR3 is made up of 17 amino acids. DNA for the CDR3: TGTGCCAGTAGTATTTCGACAGGAACAAAGGGTGGAGATACGCAGTATTTT. Protein: CASSISTGTKGGDTQYF.

The rearrangement links TRBV18 to TRBJ2-2; D unresolved. V lost 5 bases and J lost 8, with 12 bases in between. CDR1 and CDR2 (germline): KGHSH, LQKENI. This CDR3 comprises 13 residues. DNA of the CDR3: TGTGCCAGCTCATCTGCATCAGAAGGGGAGCTGTTTTTT. Protein sequence: CASSSASEGELFF.